The source of this TCR beta chain is a study of CD8+ T cells in alopecia areata. Study in general: Among treated patients, oral tofacitinib was administered at 5 to 10 mg twice daily. Tofacitinib ran for 6 to 18 months before 6 months off drug. Study-level points and caveats: Normal scalp showed lower clonality than lesional scalp, especially alopecia totalis/universalis.

In the case of this clone: What it binds is not known.

The length of the CDR3 is 18 residues. CDR1 is SEHNR, CDR2 FQNEAQ, per germline (reference sequence). V lost 5 bases and J lost 0; bases outside the gene matches: 13. Peripheral blood, together with lesional scalp punch biopsies, was collected from alopecia areata patients. RNA extraction and reverse transcription yielded cDNA as sequencing template. The protocol was immunoSEQ multiplex PCR, while the TCRdb copy is restricted to in-frame clones and leaves out a portion. The sample contains some 51,000 clones, roughly 96% of which appear only once. The sequence came from a human donor with alopecia areata. The gene calls are TRBV7-9 and TRBJ2-4; 7 bases fit TRBD1. The source was CD8+ T cells sorted from blood, collected at week 0. The CDR3 nucleotides read TGTGCCAGCAGCCCCGGGCCACAGGGGTCTGTAGCCAAAAACATTCAGTACTTC. Amino acids: CASSPGPQGSVAKNIQYF. The whole variable domain, remainder taken from reference TRBV7-9 and TRBJ2-4, is DTGVSQNPRHKITKRGQNVTFRCDPISEHNRLYWYRQTLGQGPEFLTYFQNEAQLEKSRLLSDRFSAERPKGSFSTLEIQRTEQGDSAMYLCASSPGPQGSVAKNIQYFGAGTRLSVL.